This T cell receptor (beta chain) is drawn from a study of cytomegalovirus exposure and HLA in healthy donors. This CDR3 has 16 amino acids. V lost 1 base, J lost 8 bases, and 18 bases lay in between. CDR1 and CDR2 from the germline V gene are LGHNT and FRNRAP. Whole-study results and caveats: Previous analysis showed most TCR beta V segments were productive about 87% or about 30% of the time.

The PCR contained 60 Vbeta and 13 Jbeta primers. The assay was immunoSEQ multiplex PCR, and TCRdb's table has in-frame clones only and misses some. This repertoire shows 160,000 or so clones, 65% to 80% found once; its top ten account for 4.7%. For this clone: Antigen: not known.

V usage is TRBV12-5 and J usage is TRBJ2-1, with D maybe TRBD2 (7 bases). Sequencing was performed on PBMCs. This receptor was identified in a man between 18 and 35 years old in good health and CMV-seropositive. CDR3 DNA: TGTGCTAGTGGTTTGGGAGGGGGGGAGGGCCACTATGAGCAGTTCTTC. It yields the protein CASGLGGGEGHYEQFF.